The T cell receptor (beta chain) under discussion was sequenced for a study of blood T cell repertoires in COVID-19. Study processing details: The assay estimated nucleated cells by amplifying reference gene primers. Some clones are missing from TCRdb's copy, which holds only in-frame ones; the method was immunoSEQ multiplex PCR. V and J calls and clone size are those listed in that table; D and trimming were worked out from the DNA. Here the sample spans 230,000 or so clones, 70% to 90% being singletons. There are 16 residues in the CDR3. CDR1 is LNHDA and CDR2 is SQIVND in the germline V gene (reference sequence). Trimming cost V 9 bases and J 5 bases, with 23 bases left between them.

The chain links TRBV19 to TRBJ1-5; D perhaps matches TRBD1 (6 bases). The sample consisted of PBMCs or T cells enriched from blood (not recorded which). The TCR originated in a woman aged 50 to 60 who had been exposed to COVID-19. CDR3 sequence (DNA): TGTGCCAGCAATTTCCGAGGGGGGGAAGCTTATCAGCCCCAGCATTTT. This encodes CASNFRGGEAYQPQHF.